This TCR beta chain was identified during a study of blood T cell repertoires in COVID-19. Study as a whole: Sources were T cells, B-cell-depleted T cells, or PBMCs; the material itself was cDNA or gDNA.

CDR1 is SGHAT and CDR2 is FQNNGV in the germline V gene. Trimming at V came to 5 bases and at J to 4 bases, leaving 7 bases not matched to a gene. This CDR3 region has 14 residues. Sequenced by immunoSEQ multiplex PCR; TCRdb stores in-frame clones only, minus some. The sample holds about 260,000 clones; 85% to 90% are singletons and the top ten take about 1%. Sequenced material: PBMCs or T cells enriched from blood (not recorded which). This chain connects TRBV11-2 to TRBJ2-7, with TRBD2 matching over 8 bases. This sequence originates from a man over 45 who had been exposed to COVID-19. CDR3 coding DNA: TGTGCCAGCAGCCTACGGGGGGGCCAATACGAGCAGTACTTC. This encodes CASSLRGGQYEQYF.